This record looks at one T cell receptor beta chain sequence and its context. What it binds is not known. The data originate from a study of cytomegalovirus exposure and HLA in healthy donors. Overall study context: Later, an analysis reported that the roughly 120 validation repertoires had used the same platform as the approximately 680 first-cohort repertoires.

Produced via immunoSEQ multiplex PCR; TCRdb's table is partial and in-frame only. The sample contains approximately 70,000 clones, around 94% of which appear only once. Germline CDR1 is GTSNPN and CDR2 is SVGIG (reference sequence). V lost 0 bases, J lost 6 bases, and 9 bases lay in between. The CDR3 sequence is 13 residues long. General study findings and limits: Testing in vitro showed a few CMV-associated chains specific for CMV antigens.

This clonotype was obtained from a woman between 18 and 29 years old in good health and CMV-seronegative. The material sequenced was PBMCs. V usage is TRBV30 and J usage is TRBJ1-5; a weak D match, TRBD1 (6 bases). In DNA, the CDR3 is TGTGCCTGGAGTGTACAGGACAGTCAGCCCCAGCATTTT. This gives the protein CAWSVQDSQPQHF.